What follows describes a single TCR beta chain. One end of the junction is discordant with germline, which a read error may explain. The sample is drawn from a study of tumor and adjacent non-tumor tissue in lung cancer. Germline CDR1 is DFQATT and CDR2 is SNEGSKA (reference sequence). The CDR3 covers 15 residues. This sample's RNA came from whole unsorted tissue. Chemotherapy-naive patients with new lung cancer underwent thoracic surgery in China, August–November 2014. The library came from three nested PCR rounds adapted from ARM-PCR protocols. TCRdb used MiXCR to reprocess the multiplex PCR reads, holding one entry per CDR3 protein. This sample has approximately 150,000 distinct CDR3 sequences, with 66% found just once.

V and J are TRBV20-1 and TRBJ1-1, with D possibly being TRBD1 (6 bases). The receptor was derived from a man aged 55 to 70 with small cell lung cancer. What was sequenced was lung tumor tissue. This CDR3 is CCAFFEGGANTEAFF. The CDR3 region has the DNA TGCTGTGCTTTTTTCGAAGGGGGGGCGAACACTGAAGCTTTCTTT.